The 28 T cell receptor beta chains listed next were all sequenced from one sample in a study of technical replicates of blood from four donors. The table came from immunoSEQ multiplex PCR; TCRdb's copy has only in-frame clones and leaves some out. The table records under 90,000 clones, 93% of them present only once. Sequencing was carried out using T cells isolated from PBMCs. Receptor source: a human donor in good health.

The rearrangement uses TRBV5-6 and TRBJ2-1; 11 nucleotides match TRBD2. The CDR3 has 18 residues. The germline V gene has CDR1 SGHDT and CDR2 YYEEEE. V lost 4 bases, J lost 0 bases, and 9 bases stayed unmatched. The CDR3 DNA follows: TGTGCCAGCAGCCAACCAACTAGCGGGAGTGGCTCCTACAATGAGCAGTTCTTC. It encodes CASSQPTSGSGSYNEQFF. The full variable domain, its missing parts supplied by reference TRBV5-6 and TRBJ2-1, is DAGVTQSPTHLIKTRGQQVTLRCSPKSGHDTVSWYQQALGQGPQFIFQYYEEEERQRGNFPDRFSGHQFPNYSSELNVNALLLGDSALYLCASSQPTSGSGSYNEQFFGPGTRLTVL.

This rearrangement joins TRBV5-1 to TRBJ2-2, with D unresolved. V was pared by 5 bases and J by 6 bases, with 14 bases between. This CDR3 is built from 14 residues. The germline gives CDR1 SGHRS, CDR2 YFSETQ. Here the CDR3 DNA reads TGCGCCAGCAGTTCCCAACCCCCGGCCGGGGAGCTGTTTTTT. The encoded protein is CASSSQPPAGELFF.

For the CDR3, the DNA is TGTGCCAGCAGCACCGGGGGAAACGGGGGAAACACCATATATTTT. Encoded protein: CASSTGGNGGNTIYF. The chain uses TRBV5-4 and TRBJ1-3, with D tentatively TRBD1 (5 bases). This CDR3 spans 15 amino acids. Trimming removed 4 bases at V and 4 bases at J, with 15 bases between. Per the germline V gene, CDR1 is SGHNT and CDR2 is YYREEE (reference sequence).

The chain employs TRBV7-3 and TRBJ2-2, with D perhaps TRBD1 (6 bases). V lost 1 base, J lost 7 bases, and 10 bases lay in between. The CDR3 consists of 14 residues. Germline values: CDR1 SGHTA, CDR2 FQGTGA. The CDR3 DNA reads TGTGCCAGCAGCTTAAAATCAGGGGTCGGGGAGCTGTTTTTT. The encoded protein is CASSLKSGVGELFF.

This clone is classed as medium-sized (0.01 to 0.1%). The chain couples TRBV20-1 to TRBJ1-1; D is uncertain. Trimming removed 0 bases from V and 11 bases from J, with 7 bases in between. Germline V gene sequence: CDR1 DFQATT, CDR2 SNEGSKA (reference sequence). The CDR3 covers 10 residues. The CDR3: CSAREERAFF. In DNA form, the CDR3 reads TGCAGTGCTAGAGAGGAGAGGGCTTTCTTT.

The chain has TRBV6-1 and TRBJ1-2, with 7 positions matching TRBD1. This CDR3 has 17 amino acids. The germline V gene encodes CDR1 MNHNS and CDR2 SASEGT. The junction had 12 bases not matched to a gene; V was cut back by 4 bases and J by 1 base. CDR3 nucleotides: TGTGCCAGCAGTGTTCAATGGGGTAACAGGGGTAACTATGGCTACACCTTC. Its protein product is CASSVQWGNRGNYGYTF.

The chain couples TRBV11-2 to TRBJ2-3; D remains unclear. Per germline, CDR1 SGHAT and CDR2 FQNNGV. This CDR3 contains 14 residues. Trimming took off 2 bases at V and 12 bases at J, with 18 bases between the two ends. CDR3 bases: TGTGCCAGCAGCTTATCTGTTCACAGTTCGACCCAGTATTTT. Translating it yields CASSLSVHSSTQYF.

The CDR3 reads CASSLGTGGGEKLFF. The CDR3 DNA follows: TGTGCCAGCAGTCTTGGGACAGGGGGGGGTGAAAAACTGTTTTTT. The rearrangement uses TRBV9 and TRBJ1-4; TRBD1 matches 11 bases. Unmatched junction bases numbered 7, after V lost 5 bases and J lost 7 bases. Germline lookup yields CDR1 SGDLS and CDR2 YYNGEE. The CDR3 totals 15 residues.

This chain connects TRBV14 to TRBJ1-2; 7 bases map to TRBD1. The CDR3 is 14 residues long. Trimming at V came to 1 base and at J to 7 bases, leaving 6 bases not matched to a gene. The V gene's germline CDR1 is SGHDN and CDR2 FVKESK. CDR3 residues: CASSQAAGGFGYTF. The CDR3 coding sequence is TGTGCCAGCAGCCAAGCCGCAGGGGGTTTTGGCTACACCTTC.

V gene TRBV30 combines with J gene TRBJ1-4, with 9 bases matching TRBD1. The CDR3 is 15 amino acids. V lost 1 base and J lost 7; bases outside the gene matches: 7. CDR1 is GTSNPN and CDR2 is SVGIG in the germline V gene (reference sequence). CDR3 in DNA: TGTGCCTGGAGTGCGCCCGGGACAGGGCGTGAAAAACTGTTTTTT. It is translated as CAWSAPGTGREKLFF.

The V call is TRBV6-1, the J call TRBJ2-5; maybe TRBD2 (6 bases). This CDR3 spans 13 amino acids. V was trimmed by 6 bases and J by 3 bases, leaving 11 bases between them. CDR1 and CDR2 (germline): MNHNS, SASEGT. In DNA, the CDR3 is TGTGCCAGCAGCGCGGGACTGAAAGAGACCCAGTACTTC. Residues: CASSAGLKETQYF.

CDR3 sequence reads: CASSGDRGSLLAFF. CDR3 in DNA: TGCGCCAGCAGTGGGGACAGGGGAAGTTTGTTGGCTTTCTTT. V and J are TRBV5-1 and TRBJ1-1; 10 bases are a match to TRBD1. CDR3 size: 14 residues. After removal of 5 bases from V and 11 bases from J, the junction contained 12 bases not matched to a gene. The germline gives CDR1 SGHRS, CDR2 YFSETQ.

The chain couples TRBV10-1 to TRBJ2-1; 7 bases map to TRBD2. Per the germline V gene, CDR1 is WNHNN and CDR2 is SYGVQD (reference sequence). The CDR3 runs to 15 residues. V gave up 2 bases and J gave up 8 bases; unmatched junction bases: 9. CDR3 amino acids: CASSEGIAGPDEQFF. In DNA form, the CDR3 reads TGCGCCAGCAGTGAGGGGATAGCGGGTCCGGATGAGCAGTTCTTC.

The chain uses TRBV7-9 and TRBJ1-5; D not resolved. The CDR3 contains 12 residues. Germline V gives CDR1 SEHNR, CDR2 FQNEAQ (reference sequence). V lost 6 bases to trimming and J lost 5 bases, with 8 bases between them. The DNA of the CDR3 is TGTGCCAGCAGTCTCGGAGATCAGCCCCAGCATTTT. Protein sequence: CASSLGDQPQHF.

This clone came up once. The rearrangement links TRBV10-3 to TRBJ2-1, with 11 bases lining up with TRBD1. Trimming at V came to 4 bases and at J to 9 bases, leaving 8 bases not matched to a gene. This CDR3 has 15 amino acids. CDR1 and CDR2 (germline): ENHRY, SYGVKD. The CDR3 is CAISAWGQGGGEQFF. CDR3 in DNA: TGTGCCATCAGTGCCTGGGGACAGGGGGGAGGTGAGCAGTTCTTC.

V gene TRBV21-1 combines with J gene TRBJ2-7; the table gives TRBD1 as D, unverified against the DNA. TRBV21-1 is labeled a pseudogene. CDR3 length: 12 residues. Here the CDR3 DNA reads TGTGCCAGCAGCATCCCCCCTGGGACAGGGTCCTTC. Translating gives CASSIPPGTGSF.

The chain uses TRBV7-9 and TRBJ1-2; D is undetermined. Trimming pared 6 bases from V and 4 bases from J, leaving 18 bases between. The CDR3 loop spans 15 amino acids. Germline CDR1 is SEHNR and CDR2 is FQNEAQ (reference sequence). The chain's CDR3 is CASSRYPPSGYGYTF. In DNA form, the CDR3 reads TGTGCCAGCAGTCGATACCCCCCCTCCGGCTATGGCTACACCTTC.

V usage is TRBV7-6 and J usage is TRBJ2-5; TRBD2 aligns across 9 bases. V lost 1 base and J lost 2; bases outside the gene matches: 23. CDR3 length: 22 amino acids. Germline assignment: CDR1 SGHVS and CDR2 FNYEAQ. CDR3 nucleotide sequence: TGTGCCAGCAGCTTAGACCCTCCTTTGCTTAGCGGGAGTTCTGTTTGGCAAGAGACCCAGTACTTC. Its protein is CASSLDPPLLSGSSVWQETQYF. The complete variable domain, with remaining parts taken from reference TRBV7-6 and TRBJ2-5, reads GAGVSQSPRYKVTKRGQDVALRCDPISGHVSLYWYRQALGQGPEFLTYFNYEAQQDKSGLPNDRFSAERPEGSISTLTIQRTEQRDSAMYRCASSLDPPLLSGSSVWQETQYFGPGTRLLVL.

This chain joins TRBV5-1 and TRBJ1-2; the match to TRBD1 covers 11 bases. Germline V gene data show CDR1 as SGHRS and CDR2 as YFSETQ. The CDR3 loop spans 15 amino acids. V trimming: 2 bases; J trimming: 4 bases; junction bases outside the gene matches: 4. CDR3 sequence: CASSFRGTGGYGYTF. The DNA for the CDR3 is TGCGCCAGCAGCTTCAGGGGGACAGGGGGCTATGGCTACACCTTC.

This chain links TRBV5-4 with TRBJ2-1; 7 bases are a match to TRBD2. CDR1 and CDR2 (germline): SGHNT, YYREEE (reference sequence). The length of the CDR3 is 15 residues. After removal of 2 bases from V and 8 bases from J, the junction contained 10 bases not matched to a gene. The CDR3 DNA follows: TGTGCCAGCAGCTTATGGGTCGGGAGGAGGGATGAGCAGTTCTTC. Translation gives CASSLWVGRRDEQFF.

V usage is TRBV30 and J usage is TRBJ1-4; a weak D match, TRBD1 (5 bases). Germline V lookup: CDR1 GTSNPN, CDR2 SVGIG (reference sequence). The CDR3 loop spans 15 amino acids. V was pared by 2 bases and J by 4 bases, with 14 bases between. The CDR3 nucleotides read TGTGCCTGGAGTAGTAAGGGGCTGATTAATGAAAAACTGTTTTTT. This gives the protein CAWSSKGLINEKLFF.

J is TRBJ1-1 and V is TRBV2; tentative D call: TRBD1 (5 bases). There are 11 residues in the CDR3. Germline-derived CDR1 and CDR2 are SNHLY and FYNNEI. V gave up 6 bases and J gave up 6 bases, with 8 bases separating them. CDR3 region: CASRGEAEAFF. For the CDR3, the DNA is TGTGCCAGCAGGGGGGAGGCTGAAGCTTTCTTT.

The chain couples TRBV14 to TRBJ2-7; tentative D call: TRBD2 (6 bases). Per the germline V gene, CDR1 is SGHDN and CDR2 is FVKESK. Trimming pared 3 bases from V and 3 bases from J, leaving 12 bases between. This CDR3 spans 14 amino acids. The CDR3: CASSHWDSIYEQYF. DNA of the CDR3: TGTGCCAGCAGCCACTGGGACTCTATCTACGAGCAGTACTTC.

The CDR3 region is CATSRDPNQPQHF. The DNA for the CDR3 is TGTGCCACCAGCAGAGACCCAAATCAGCCCCAGCATTTT. The gene calls are TRBV15 and TRBJ1-5; D is uncertain. Germline V gene lookup returns CDR1 LNHNV and CDR2 YYDKDF (reference sequence). The germline V and J ends were trimmed by 0 bases and 4 bases, with 4 bases remaining between them. This CDR3 is built from 13 residues. Supplemented by reference TRBV15 and TRBJ1-5, the full variable domain reads DAMVIQNPRYQVTQFGKPVTLSCSQTLNHNVMYWYQQKSSQAPKLLFHYYDKDFNNEADTPDNFQSRRPNTSFCFLDIRSPGLGDTAMYLCATSRDPNQPQHFGDGTRLSIL.

V is TRBV7-5 and J is TRBJ1-5; the D call in the table, TRBD1, was not verified against the DNA. TRBV7-5 constitutes a pseudogene. The CDR3 loop spans 22 amino acids. The CDR3 nucleotides read TGTGTCAGAAGCTTAGTTCTAGGTCGGGGTGGACAGGGGTCGGTGAACGATCAGCCCCAGCATTTT. Amino acids: CVRSLVLGRGGQGSVNDQPQHF.

V gene TRBV6-1 combines with J gene TRBJ1-1; D call uncertain. CDR3 length: 14 residues. Germline-derived CDR1 and CDR2 are MNHNS and SASEGT. V lost 0 bases, J lost 8 bases, and 13 bases lay in between. DNA for the CDR3: TGTGCCAGCAGTGAAGCTATCCGGGAGACAGAAGCTTTCTTT. Residues: CASSEAIRETEAFF.

The rearrangement joins TRBV19 to TRBJ2-1, with D tentatively TRBD1 (5 bases). Germline V gene sequence: CDR1 LNHDA, CDR2 SQIVND (reference sequence). V lost 5 bases and J 4 bases, leaving 12 bases between the germline ends. The CDR3 runs 14 residues. DNA for the CDR3: TGTGCCAGTAGTCCCGACAGCCTTTACAATGAGCAGTTCTTC. Encoded protein: CASSPDSLYNEQFF.

The genes are TRBV6-1 and TRBJ1-2; weak D call: TRBD1 (6 bases). The length of the CDR3 is 15 residues. From germline, CDR1 is MNHNS and CDR2 SASEGT. V lost 2 bases, J lost 6 bases, and 16 bases lay in between. The chain's CDR3 is CASSELQGLKDGYTF. CDR3 DNA sequence: TGTGCCAGCAGTGAACTACAGGGTTTGAAGGATGGCTACACCTTC.